This TCR beta chain stems from a study of T cell clonality in common variable immunodeficiency (dated by TCRdb to between 2015 and 2016). Its CDR3 holds 11 amino acids, cysteine through phenylalanine. The DNA covers only part of the CDR3, 24 bases in frame from base 1. From the germline V gene, CDR1 is SQVTM and CDR2 is ANQGSEA. In this sample, this clone turned up a few times. The antigen this receptor binds is unknown. The read halts 3 residues ahead of the CDR3 end, with the missing end drawn from the germline J gene. Both CVID patients and healthy controls were predominantly of Caucasian heritage. Heparinized peripheral whole blood samples of about 5 to 8 ml were obtained from each donor. Genomic DNA from adults with common variable immune deficiency (CVID) and from healthy adult controls was used to sequence TCRbeta CDR3 repertoires. The control group comprised some 22 healthy adult volunteers, approximately twelve female and approximately ten male, aged about 23 to 66 years with a mean age of approximately 35. Diluted blood was subjected to density centrifugation over Hypaque 1077 or Ficoll-Paque for isolation of peripheral blood mononuclear cells. Genomic DNA was extracted from unsorted mononuclear cells by Qiagen column purification or by a centrifugation-based method.

What the research found in general, with its limitations: Correlations between repertoire features and clinical complications were limited by patient heterogeneity within the CVID cohort. Reportedly, TCRbeta sequences from CVID had fewer deletions and N-nucleotide insertions, and highly modified clones with 13 or more V deletions were absent from CVID. Compared with healthy controls, CVID subjects showed increased TCRbeta clonality (t-test p = 0.018), a feature most characteristic of about a third of subjects. Although equal DNA input was used, an average of roughly 89,000 unique sequences per sample was obtained for controls, compared with some 30,000 for CVID samples. It was noted by the authors that sequencing of the repertoires of T cell subpopulations would be needed to clarify the cause of the increased clonality in CVID. Healthy controls shared more TCRbeta clones with each other than CVID subjects shared among themselves (p < 0.0001).

For sequencing input, CVID and control samples contributed equivalent amounts of genomic DNA. For every sample, a 60 bp segment covering the rearranged TCRbeta CDR3 region was amplified and then sequenced. The immunoSEQ assay, a bias-corrected multiplex PCR combined with high-throughput sequencing, was used to amplify TCRbeta. On the authors' methods: Every unique nucleotide sequence counted as a clone and was annotated with V, D and J genes, copy number and frequency. Sequences were labeled productive if in frame, and non-productive if out of frame or containing stop codons. As previously described, clonality was calculated on the basis of Shannon's entropy. The predicted amino acid sequences of productive clones were used to derive mean CDR3 Kyte-Doolittle hydropathy. Using the R hclust function, scaled V gene usage was clustered hierarchically with Manhattan distance and complete linkage. Sharing of clones by CDR3 amino acid sequence was evaluated through resampling of 12 repertoires per group over 100 rounds. The repertoires were searched for 70 published EBV-specific and roughly 240 published CMV-specific TCRbeta sequences. Two CVID samples yielding fewer than 10,000 sequences were excluded from analysis, leaving 42 CVID repertoires. In TCRdb, the immuneACCESS table is reduced to in-frame sequences with V and J assigned. These tables do not hold every clone; where another copy was compared, an unresolved V gene accounts for under half, and the others remain unexplained. V and J calls and clone size are copied from that table; D and trimming were computed from the DNA. With tens of thousands of clones recorded, this sample contains no clone counted only once. The biggest ten clones account for roughly 3.5% of the sample.

The rearrangement combines TRBV29-1 with TRBJ2-3, with 9 bases in between that match TRBD1. Sequenced input: peripheral blood mononuclear cells. This TCR came from a person between 18 and 70 years old in good health. The sequenced CDR3 bases are TGCAGCGTGGGGGACAGGGAGACG. Its translation is CSVGDRET. The whole CDR3 region reads CSVGDRETQYF.